One T cell receptor (beta chain) is described in this entry. A read error may be the cause here, since a much bigger clone is one base away. The sample is drawn from a study of T cells after yellow fever vaccination. Study background: Some fractions had low cell numbers, and these were prepared with SMART-Seq v4 Ultra Low Input. Study findings and constraints: Some clonotypes were seen in both the CD4 and the CD8 compartments. These made up a small share and likely arose from convergent recombination. Sorted memory subsets showed almost no vaccine-responding clonotypes on day 0. Highly abundant clonotypes carried over from the bulk population could end up in FACS-sorted repertoires as contaminants.

This CDR3 has 15 residues. From germline, CDR1 is MNHEY and CDR2 SMNVEV (reference sequence). TCRdb recomputed calls from the 5' RACE reads with MiXCR, one row per CDR3 protein. This table has roughly 45,000 distinct CDR3 sequences, 5.5% to 7.5% appearing once. The chain links TRBV27 to TRBJ1-4; D gene ambiguous. This specimen consisted of PBMCs, either bulk or a sorted T-cell subset (CD4+, CD8+, memory, or dextramer-sorted; not recorded which), obtained 45 days after the yellow fever booster vaccination. The sequence was obtained from a man under 40 who received the YFV17D yellow fever vaccine. This CDR3 reads CASSLHSPEDEKLIF. CDR3 coding DNA: TGTGCCAGCAGTTTACACAGCCCTGAGGATGAAAAACTGATTTTT. The variable domain in full, completed from reference TRBV27 and TRBJ1-4, reads EAQVTQNPRYLITVTGKKLTVTCSQNMNHEYMSWYRQDPGLGLRQIYYSMNVEVTDKGDVPEGYKVSRKEKRNFPLILESPSPNQTSLYFCASSLHSPEDEKLIFGSGTQLSVL.